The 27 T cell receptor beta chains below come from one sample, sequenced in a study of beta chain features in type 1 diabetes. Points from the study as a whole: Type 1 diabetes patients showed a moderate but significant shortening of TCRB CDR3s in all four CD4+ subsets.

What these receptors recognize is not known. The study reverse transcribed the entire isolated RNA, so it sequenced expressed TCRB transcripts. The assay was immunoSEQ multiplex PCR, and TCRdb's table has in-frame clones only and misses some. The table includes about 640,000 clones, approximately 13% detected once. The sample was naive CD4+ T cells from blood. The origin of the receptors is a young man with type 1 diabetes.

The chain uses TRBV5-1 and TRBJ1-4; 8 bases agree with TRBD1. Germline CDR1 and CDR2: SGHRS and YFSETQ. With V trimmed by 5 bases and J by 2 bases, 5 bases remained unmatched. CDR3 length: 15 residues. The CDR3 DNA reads TGCGCCAGCAGTCCGCAGGGGGCCACTAATGAAAAACTGTTTTTT. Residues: CASSPQGATNEKLFF.

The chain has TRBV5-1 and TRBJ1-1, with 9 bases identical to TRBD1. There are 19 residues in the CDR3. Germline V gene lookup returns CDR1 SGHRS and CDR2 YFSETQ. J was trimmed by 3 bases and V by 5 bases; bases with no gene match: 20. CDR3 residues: CASRPSRDRVRLRHTEAFF. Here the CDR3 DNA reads TGCGCCAGCAGACCGAGCCGGGACAGGGTTCGGTTGCGCCACACTGAAGCTTTCTTT. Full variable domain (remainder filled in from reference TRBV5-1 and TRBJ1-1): KAGVTQTPRYLIKTRGQQVTLSCSPISGHRSVSWYQQTPGQGLQFLFEYFSETQRNKGNFPGRFSGRQFSNSRSEMNVSTLELGDSALYLCASRPSRDRVRLRHTEAFFGQGTRLTVV.

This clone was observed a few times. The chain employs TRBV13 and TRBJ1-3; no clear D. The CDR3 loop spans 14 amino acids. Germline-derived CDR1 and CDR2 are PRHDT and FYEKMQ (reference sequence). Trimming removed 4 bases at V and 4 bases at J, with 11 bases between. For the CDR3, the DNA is TGTGCCAGCAGCTCGCGGGAGTTAGGAAACACCATATATTTT. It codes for CASSSRELGNTIYF. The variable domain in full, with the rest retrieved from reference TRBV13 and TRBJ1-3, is AAGVIQSPRHLIKEKRETATLKCYPIPRHDTVYWYQQGPGQDPQFLISFYEKMQSDKGSIPDRFSAQQFSDYHSELNMSSLELGDSALYFCASSSRELGNTIYFGEGSWLTVV.

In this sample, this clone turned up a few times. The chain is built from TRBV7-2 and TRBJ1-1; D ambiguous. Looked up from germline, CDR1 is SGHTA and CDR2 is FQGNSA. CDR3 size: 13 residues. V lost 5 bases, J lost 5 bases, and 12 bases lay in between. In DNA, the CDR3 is TGTGCCAGCAGCCCATCAGGAGGGACTGAAGCTTTCTTT. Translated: CASSPSGGTEAFF. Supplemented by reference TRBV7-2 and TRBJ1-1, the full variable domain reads GAGVSQSPSNKVTEKGKDVELRCDPISGHTALYWYRQSLGQGLEFLIYFQGNSAPDKSGLPSDRFSAERTGGSVSTLTIQRTQQEDSAVYLCASSPSGGTEAFFGQGTRLTVV.

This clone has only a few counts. CDR3 protein: CASSLDRDRVNEQYF. CDR3 coding DNA: TGTGCCAGCAGCTTAGATCGGGACAGGGTGAACGAGCAGTACTTC. The V gene is TRBV11-2, the J gene TRBJ2-7; 9 positions match TRBD1. V trimming: 0 bases; J trimming: 5 bases; junction bases outside the gene matches: 5. This CDR3 region has 15 residues. The germline V gene has CDR1 SGHAT and CDR2 FQNNGV.

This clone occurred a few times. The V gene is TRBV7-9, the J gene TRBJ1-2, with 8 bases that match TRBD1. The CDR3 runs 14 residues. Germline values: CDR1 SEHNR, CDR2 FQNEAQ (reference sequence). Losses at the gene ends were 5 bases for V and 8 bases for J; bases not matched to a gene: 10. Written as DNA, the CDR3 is TGTGCCAGCAGCCGGGCAGGGGGCCGGTTGGGCTACACCTTC. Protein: CASSRAGGRLGYTF.

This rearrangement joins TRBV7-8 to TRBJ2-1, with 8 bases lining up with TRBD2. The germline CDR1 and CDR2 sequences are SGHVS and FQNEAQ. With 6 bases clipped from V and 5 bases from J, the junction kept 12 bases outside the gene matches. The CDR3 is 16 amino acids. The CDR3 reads CASRPGLGWVNNEQFF. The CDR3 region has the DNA TGTGCCAGCAGGCCGGGACTAGGATGGGTGAACAATGAGCAGTTCTTC.

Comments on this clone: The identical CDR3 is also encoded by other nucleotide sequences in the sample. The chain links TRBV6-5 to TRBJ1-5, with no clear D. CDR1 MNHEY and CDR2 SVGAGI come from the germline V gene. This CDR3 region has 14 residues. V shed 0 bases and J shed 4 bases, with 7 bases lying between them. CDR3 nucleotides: TGTGCCAGCAGTTACTCGGCGGGGAATCAGCCCCAGCATTTT. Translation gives CASSYSAGNQPQHF.

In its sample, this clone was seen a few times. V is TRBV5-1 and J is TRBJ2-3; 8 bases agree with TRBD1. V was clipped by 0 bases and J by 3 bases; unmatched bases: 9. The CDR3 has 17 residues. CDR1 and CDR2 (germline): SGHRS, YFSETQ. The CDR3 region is CASSLGLGQGPTDTQYF. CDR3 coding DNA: TGCGCCAGCAGCTTGGGCCTTGGACAGGGCCCGACAGATACGCAGTATTTT. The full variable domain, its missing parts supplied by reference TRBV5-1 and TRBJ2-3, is KAGVTQTPRYLIKTRGQQVTLSCSPISGHRSVSWYQQTPGQGLQFLFEYFSETQRNKGNFPGRFSGRQFSNSRSEMNVSTLELGDSALYLCASSLGLGQGPTDTQYFGPGTRLTVL.

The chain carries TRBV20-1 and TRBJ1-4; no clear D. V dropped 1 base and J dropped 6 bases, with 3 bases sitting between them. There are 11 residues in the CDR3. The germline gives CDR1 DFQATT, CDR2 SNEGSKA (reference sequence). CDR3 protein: CSARGYEKLFF. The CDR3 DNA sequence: TGCAGTGCTAGAGGGTATGAAAAACTGTTTTTT.

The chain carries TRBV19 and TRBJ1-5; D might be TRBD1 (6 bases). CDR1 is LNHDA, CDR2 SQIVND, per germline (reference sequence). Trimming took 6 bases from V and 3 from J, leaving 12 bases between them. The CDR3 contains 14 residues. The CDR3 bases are TGTGCCAGTAGCACAACAGGGAACAATCAGCCCCAGCATTTT. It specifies CASSTTGNNQPQHF.

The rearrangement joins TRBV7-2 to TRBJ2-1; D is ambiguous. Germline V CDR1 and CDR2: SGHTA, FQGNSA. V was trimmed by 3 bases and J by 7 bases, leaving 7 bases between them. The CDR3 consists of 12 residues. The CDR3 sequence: CASSFRGNEQFF. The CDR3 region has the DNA TGTGCCAGCAGCTTCCGTGGGAATGAGCAGTTCTTC.

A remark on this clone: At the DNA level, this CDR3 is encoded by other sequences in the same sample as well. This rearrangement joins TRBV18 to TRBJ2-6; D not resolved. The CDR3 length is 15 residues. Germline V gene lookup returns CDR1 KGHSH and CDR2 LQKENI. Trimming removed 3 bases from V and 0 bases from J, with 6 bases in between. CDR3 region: CASSPDGSGANVLTF. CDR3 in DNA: TGTGCCAGCTCACCCGACGGCTCTGGGGCCAACGTCCTGACTTTC.

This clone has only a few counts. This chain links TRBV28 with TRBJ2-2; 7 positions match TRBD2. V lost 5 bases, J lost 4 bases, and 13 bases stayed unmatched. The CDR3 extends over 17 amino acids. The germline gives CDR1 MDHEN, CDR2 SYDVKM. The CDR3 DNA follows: TGTGCCAGCAGTCGCATTTTCCGGGGGGAACGCACCGGGGAGCTGTTTTTT. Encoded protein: CASSRIFRGERTGELFF.

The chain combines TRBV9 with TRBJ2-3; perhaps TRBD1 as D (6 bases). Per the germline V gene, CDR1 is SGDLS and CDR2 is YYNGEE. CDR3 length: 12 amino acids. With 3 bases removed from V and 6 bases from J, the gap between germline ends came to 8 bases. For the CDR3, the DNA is TGTGCCAGCAGCGAACAGGGTGATACGCAGTATTTT. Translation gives CASSEQGDTQYF.

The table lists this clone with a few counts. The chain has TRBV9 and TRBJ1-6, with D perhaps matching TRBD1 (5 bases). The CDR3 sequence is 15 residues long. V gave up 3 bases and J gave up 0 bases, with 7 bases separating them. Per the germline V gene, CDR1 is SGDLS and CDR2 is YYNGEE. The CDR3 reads CASSAGTSYNSPLHF. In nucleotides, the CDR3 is TGTGCCAGCAGCGCAGGGACCTCCTATAATTCACCCCTCCACTTT.

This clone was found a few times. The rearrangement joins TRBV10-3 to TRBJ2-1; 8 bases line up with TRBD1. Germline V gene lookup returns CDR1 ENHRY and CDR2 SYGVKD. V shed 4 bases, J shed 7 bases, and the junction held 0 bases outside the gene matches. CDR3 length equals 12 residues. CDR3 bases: TGTGCCATCAGTGGGACAGGGAATGAGCAGTTCTTC. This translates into CAISGTGNEQFF.

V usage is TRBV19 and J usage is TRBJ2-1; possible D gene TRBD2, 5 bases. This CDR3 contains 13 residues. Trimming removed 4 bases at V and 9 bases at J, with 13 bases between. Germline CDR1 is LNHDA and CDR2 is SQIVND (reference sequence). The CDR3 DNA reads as TGTGCCAGTAGTAGGGGAGCCCGGGGTGAGCAGTTCTTC. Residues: CASSRGARGEQFF.

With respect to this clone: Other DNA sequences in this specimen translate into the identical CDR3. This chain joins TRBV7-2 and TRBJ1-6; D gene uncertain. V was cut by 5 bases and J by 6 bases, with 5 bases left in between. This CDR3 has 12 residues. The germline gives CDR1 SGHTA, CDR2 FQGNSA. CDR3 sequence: CASSLFNSPLHF. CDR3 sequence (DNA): TGTGCCAGCAGCCTCTTTAATTCACCCCTCCACTTT.

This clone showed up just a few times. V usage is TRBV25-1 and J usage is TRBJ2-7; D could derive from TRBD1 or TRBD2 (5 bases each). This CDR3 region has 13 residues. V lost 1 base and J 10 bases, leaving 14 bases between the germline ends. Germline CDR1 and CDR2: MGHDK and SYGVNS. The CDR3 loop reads CASSELVGTYQYF. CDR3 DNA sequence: TGTGCCAGCAGTGAATTAGTGGGGACGTACCAGTACTTC.

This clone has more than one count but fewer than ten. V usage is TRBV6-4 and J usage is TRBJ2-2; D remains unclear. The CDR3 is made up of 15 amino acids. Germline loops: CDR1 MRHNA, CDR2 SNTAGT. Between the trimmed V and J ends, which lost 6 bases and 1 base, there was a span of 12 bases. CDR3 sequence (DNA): TGTGCCAGCAGACCCGAGGCGGTGAACACCGGGGAGCTGTTTTTT. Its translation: CASRPEAVNTGELFF.

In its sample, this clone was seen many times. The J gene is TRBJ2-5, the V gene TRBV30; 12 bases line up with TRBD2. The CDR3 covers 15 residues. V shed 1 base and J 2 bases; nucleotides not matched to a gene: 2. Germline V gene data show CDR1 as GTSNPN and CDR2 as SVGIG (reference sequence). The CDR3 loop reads CAWSGGLAGQETQYF. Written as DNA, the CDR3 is TGTGCCTGGAGTGGCGGACTAGCGGGACAAGAGACCCAGTACTTC.

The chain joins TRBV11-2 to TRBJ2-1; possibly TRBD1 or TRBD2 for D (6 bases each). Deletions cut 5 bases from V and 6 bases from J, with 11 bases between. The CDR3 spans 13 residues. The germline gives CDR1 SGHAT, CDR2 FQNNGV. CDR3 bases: TGTGCCAGCAGCGTAGGGGGGACCAATGAGCAGTTCTTC. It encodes CASSVGGTNEQFF.

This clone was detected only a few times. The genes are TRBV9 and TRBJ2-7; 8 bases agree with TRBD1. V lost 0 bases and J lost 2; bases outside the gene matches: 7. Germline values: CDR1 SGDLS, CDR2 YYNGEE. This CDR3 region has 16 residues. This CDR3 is CASSVEAGGFAYEQYF. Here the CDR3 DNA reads TGTGCCAGCAGCGTAGAGGCAGGGGGCTTCGCCTACGAGCAGTACTTC.

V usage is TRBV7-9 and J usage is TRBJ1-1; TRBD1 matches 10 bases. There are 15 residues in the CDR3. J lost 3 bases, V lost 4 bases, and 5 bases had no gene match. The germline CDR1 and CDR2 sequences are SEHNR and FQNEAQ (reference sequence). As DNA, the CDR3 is TGTGCCAGCAGCTCGGGGACAGGGGTAGACACTGAAGCTTTCTTT. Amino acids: CASSSGTGVDTEAFF.

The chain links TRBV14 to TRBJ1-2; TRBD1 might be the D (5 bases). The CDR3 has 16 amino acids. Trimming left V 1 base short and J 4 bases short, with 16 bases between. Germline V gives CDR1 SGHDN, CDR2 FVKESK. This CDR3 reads CASSQVPPGRFYGYTF. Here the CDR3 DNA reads TGTGCCAGCAGCCAAGTACCCCCAGGGAGGTTCTATGGCTACACCTTC.

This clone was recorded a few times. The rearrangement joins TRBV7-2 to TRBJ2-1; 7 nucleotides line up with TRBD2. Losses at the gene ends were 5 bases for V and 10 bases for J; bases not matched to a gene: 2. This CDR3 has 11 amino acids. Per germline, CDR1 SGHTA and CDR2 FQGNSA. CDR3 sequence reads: CASSHGGEQFF. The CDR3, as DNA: TGTGCCAGCAGCCACGGGGGGGAGCAGTTCTTC.